Listed here are 5 T cell receptor beta chains from one sample, sequenced in a study of tumor and adjacent non-tumor tissue in lung cancer. No cell sorting was done before RNA was extracted from the tissue. Distant lung tissue was collected more than 3 cm away from the tumor edge. TCRbeta libraries were built with three rounds of nested PCR, modified from ARM-PCR. One entry per CDR3 protein, called by TCRdb with MiXCR from the multiplex PCR reads. The sample has about 75,000 distinct CDR3 sequences; roughly 70% are singletons. The sample was distant non-tumor lung tissue. These TCRs come from a woman between 50 and 59 years old with non-small cell lung cancer.

Comments on this clonotype: A read error may account for a junction end that differs from germline. The V call is TRBV12-3 or TRBV12-4, the J call TRBJ2-2; D remains ambiguous. The CDR3 sequence is 14 residues long. DNA for the CDR3: TGTGCCAGCCGATCTATGGCGAACATCGGGGAGCTGTTTTTT. This encodes CASRSMANIGELFF.

A note on this clonotype: Given the absence of the conserved phenylalanine or tryptophan at the CDR3 end, a read error is likely. The J gene is TRBJ2-3, the V gene TRBV11-2; D remains unclear. CDR1 is SGHAT and CDR2 is FQNNGV in the germline V gene. The length of the CDR3 is 13 residues. Written as DNA, the CDR3 is TGTGGCAGCAGCTTAGATGTGGCAGCTACGCAGTATTTA. As protein: CGSSLDVAATQYL.

This clonotype was detected only once. A much larger clonotype is one base distant, so this may be a read error. The chain employs TRBV10-2 and TRBJ2-7; 9 nucleotides agree with TRBD2. The CDR3 sequence is 14 residues long. The germline V gene has CDR1 WSHSY and CDR2 SAAADI. CDR3 amino acids: CTSSLAGETIEQYF. CDR3 in DNA: TGCACCAGCAGTTTAGCGGGAGAGACCATCGAGCAGTACTTC.

Regarding this clonotype: A much larger clone sits a single nucleotide away, making a read error possible. V gene TRBV6-5 combines with J gene TRBJ1-1; D not certain. V lost 0 bases, J lost 1 base, and 6 bases lay in between. The CDR3 contains 14 residues. Germline V lookup: CDR1 MNHEY, CDR2 SVGAGI. The CDR3 bases are TGTGCCAGCAGTTACTCGACATCGAACACTGAAGCTTTCTTT. Translated: CASSYSTSNTEAFF.

Turning to this clonotype: An end of the junction does not agree with germline; a read error may underlie this. The genes are TRBV11-2 and TRBJ2-7; 10 bases are shared with TRBD1. This CDR3 spans 15 amino acids. The germline V gene has CDR1 SGHAT and CDR2 FQNNGV. CDR3 loop: CASSLGTGATYEQYF. DNA of the CDR3: TGTGCCAGTAGCTTAGGGACAGGGGCTACCTACGAGCAGTACTTC.